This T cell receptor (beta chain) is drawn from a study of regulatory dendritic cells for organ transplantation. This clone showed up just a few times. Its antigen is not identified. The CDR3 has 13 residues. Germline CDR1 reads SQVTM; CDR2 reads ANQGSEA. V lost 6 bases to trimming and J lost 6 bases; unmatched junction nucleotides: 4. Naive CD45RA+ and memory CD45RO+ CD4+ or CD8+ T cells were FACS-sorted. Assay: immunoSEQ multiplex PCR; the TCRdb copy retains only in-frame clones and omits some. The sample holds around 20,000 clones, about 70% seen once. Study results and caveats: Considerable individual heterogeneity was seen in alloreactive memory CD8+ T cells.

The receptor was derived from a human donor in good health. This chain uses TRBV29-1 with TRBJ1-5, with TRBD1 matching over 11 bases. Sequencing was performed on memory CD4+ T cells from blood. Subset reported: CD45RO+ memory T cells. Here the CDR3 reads CSVGQGDGQPQHF. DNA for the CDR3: TGCAGCGTGGGACAGGGGGATGGTCAGCCCCAGCATTTT.